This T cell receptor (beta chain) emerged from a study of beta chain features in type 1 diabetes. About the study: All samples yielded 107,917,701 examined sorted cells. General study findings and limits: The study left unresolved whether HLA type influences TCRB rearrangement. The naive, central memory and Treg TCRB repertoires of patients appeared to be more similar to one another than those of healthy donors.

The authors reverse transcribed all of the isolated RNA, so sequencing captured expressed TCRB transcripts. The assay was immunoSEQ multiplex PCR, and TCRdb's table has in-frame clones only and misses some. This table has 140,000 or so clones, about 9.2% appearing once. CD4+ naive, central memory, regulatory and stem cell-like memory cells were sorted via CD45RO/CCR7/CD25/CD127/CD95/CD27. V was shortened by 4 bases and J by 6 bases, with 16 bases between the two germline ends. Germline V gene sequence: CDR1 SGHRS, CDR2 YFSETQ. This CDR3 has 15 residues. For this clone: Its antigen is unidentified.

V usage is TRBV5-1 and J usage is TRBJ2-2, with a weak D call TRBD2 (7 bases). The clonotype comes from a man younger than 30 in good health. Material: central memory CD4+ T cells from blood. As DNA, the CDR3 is TGCGCCAGCAGCCCTCAAGGGGGGGTTTCCGGGGAGCTGTTTTTT. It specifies CASSPQGGVSGELFF.